This record covers a single TCR beta chain. Its antigen remains unknown. In the same sample, other DNA sequences code for this CDR3. Both 60 Vbeta primers and 13 Jbeta primers went into the PCR. The repertoire was sequenced with immunoSEQ multiplex PCR; TCRdb's copy has only in-frame clones and lacks some. This listing includes about 200,000 clones. These data belong to a study of cytomegalovirus exposure and HLA in healthy donors. Study-wide background: Sequencing of some 190 million T cells in an earlier analysis found around 100 million unique TCR beta sequences. Study-level results: Per published reports, the classifier diagnosed cytomegalovirus status with high specificity and sensitivity. When analyzed later, a missense DCLRE1C variant was found to be linked to TCR beta V- and J-gene trimming.

This CDR3 comprises 12 residues. Germline CDR1 is ENHRY and CDR2 is SYGVKD. V dropped 0 bases and J dropped 5 bases, with 4 bases sitting between them. Donors were nominally healthy when sampled, though unrecorded immune exposures were likely. The chain couples TRBV10-3 to TRBJ2-5, with D unclear. Material for sequencing was PBMCs. This clonotype was obtained from a girl aged 2 to 10 in good health and CMV-seropositive. The CDR3 spells CAISESRETQYF. The CDR3 region has the DNA TGTGCCATCAGTGAGTCTCGGGAGACCCAGTACTTC.